The T cell receptor (beta chain) described here comes from a study of T-cell memory formation after mild COVID-19. This CDR3 spans 13 amino acids. Germline CDR1 and CDR2: SEHNR and FQNEAQ (reference sequence). V lost 7 bases to trimming and J lost 2 bases, with 10 bases between them. A few counts support this clonotype. Antigen unknown. TCRdb independently ran MiXCR on the 5' RACE reads; one entry per CDR3 protein. The data hold more than 300,000 distinct CDR3 sequences, with roughly an eighth observed a single time. Study-wide results and limits: Mainly CM and EM harbored the contracting CD4+ clones; mainly EMRA harbored the CD8+ ones. Clones that contracted from day 15 to 85 were balanced CD4/CD8, while later expanders leaned CD4+.

The sequenced sample consisted of PBMCs or a T cell subset sorted from them (not recorded which). The rearrangement joins TRBV7-9 to TRBJ2-3; D call uncertain. The receptor's source is a man aged 18-30 years who had mild COVID-19 (a few samples of this study predate the infection). Cell type and time point are not known. The CDR3: CASTVKVTDTQYF. CDR3 nucleotides: TGTGCCAGCACAGTCAAGGTCACAGATACGCAGTATTTT.